The 22 T cell receptor beta chains presented below share a single source sample, sequenced in a study of T cell responses to AZD1222 COVID-19 vaccine. The protocol was immunoSEQ multiplex PCR, while the TCRdb copy is restricted to in-frame clones and leaves out a portion. Here the sample spans 100,000 or so clones, roughly 90% being singletons. The sample here was peripheral blood, taken on day 0 of AZD1222 vaccination. These receptors were collected from an adult in good health.

The CDR3 protein is CASSWGTGNSPLHF. Written as DNA, the CDR3 is TGTGCCAGCAGCTGGGGGACAGGTAATTCACCCCTCCACTTT. This chain uses TRBV7-9 with TRBJ1-6; 8 nucleotides line up with TRBD1. This CDR3 is 14 amino acids long. From germline, CDR1 is SEHNR and CDR2 FQNEAQ (reference sequence). V was pared by 4 bases and J by 6 bases, with 2 bases of the junction left unmatched.

This clone came up once. The chain carries TRBV5-6 and TRBJ2-1, with no clear D. The length of the CDR3 is 15 residues. V was clipped by 0 bases and J by 0 bases, with 7 bases between them. The germline gives CDR1 SGHDT, CDR2 YYEEEE. CDR3 amino acids: CASSLGQSSYNEQFF. The CDR3 nucleotides are TGTGCCAGCAGCTTGGGTCAGTCCTCCTACAATGAGCAGTTCTTC.

This sequence joins TRBV4-2 and TRBJ1-5; TRBD1 matches 9 bases. The CDR3 has 17 amino acids. In germline, CDR1 is LGHNA, CDR2 YNFKEQ. V lost 1 base to trimming and J lost 2 bases; unmatched junction nucleotides: 6. The CDR3 DNA follows: TGTGCCAGCAGCCAAGGAACAGGGGGCAAGGGCAATCAGCCCCAGCATTTT. Translating gives CASSQGTGGKGNQPQHF.

V usage is TRBV28 and J usage is TRBJ2-7; maybe TRBD1 (6 bases). The CDR3 is 15 amino acids. Germline CDR1 MDHEN, CDR2 SYDVKM. The V gene lost 7 bases and the J gene lost 1 base, with 17 bases spanning the gap. This CDR3 reads CASTFTTGFSYEQYF. CDR3 DNA sequence: TGTGCCAGCACCTTTACAACAGGGTTTTCCTACGAGCAGTACTTC. The full variable domain, completed using reference TRBV28 and TRBJ2-7, is DVKVTQSSRYLVKRTGEKVFLECVQDMDHENMFWYRQDPGLGLRLIYFSYDVKMKEKGDIPEGYSVSREKKERFSLILESASTNQTSMYLCASTFTTGFSYEQYFGPGTRLTVT.

The CDR3 DNA reads TGTGCCAGCTCACGAGGGGGATACACTGAAGCTTTCTTT. Protein product: CASSRGGYTEAFF. The chain carries TRBV18 and TRBJ1-1, with D possibly matching TRBD1 (6 bases). CDR1 is KGHSH and CDR2 is LQKENI in the germline V gene. This CDR3 has 13 amino acids. The V end lost 4 bases, the J end lost 3 bases, and 9 bases lay between the germline ends.

This clone was recorded only once. CDR3 residues: CASSPGGHLYEQYF. The CDR3 nucleotides read TGCGCCAGCAGCCCAGGGGGACACCTTTACGAGCAGTACTTC. The gene calls are TRBV5-1 and TRBJ2-7; 7 nucleotides match TRBD1. Trimming at V came to 4 bases and at J to 4 bases, leaving 8 bases not matched to a gene. The CDR3 is 14 amino acids. CDR1 and CDR2 (germline): SGHRS, YFSETQ.

The table lists this clone with a few counts. J is TRBJ2-2 and V is TRBV3-1 (or the pseudogene TRBV3-2); 7 bases align to TRBD2. With V trimmed by 0 bases and J by 4 bases, 11 bases remained unmatched. Per the germline V gene, CDR1 is LGHDT and CDR2 is YNNKEL (reference sequence). The length of the CDR3 is 18 residues. The CDR3 bases are TGTGCCAGCAGCCAAGATAAACGGCTAGCGGCCATCACCGGGGAGCTGTTTTTT. This codes for CASSQDKRLAAITGELFF.

This clone was observed once. This chain joins TRBV13 and TRBJ1-5; D uncertain. CDR1 PRHDT and CDR2 FYEKMQ come from the germline V gene (reference sequence). The CDR3 has 14 amino acids. Trimming pared 6 bases from V and 0 bases from J, leaving 9 bases between. CDR3 sequence: CASRLSLSNQPQHF. Here the CDR3 DNA reads TGTGCCAGCAGGCTTAGTCTTAGCAATCAGCCCCAGCATTTT.

DNA for the CDR3: TGTGCCAGCAGCGCCGACAGGGAGCCTGGAAACACCATATATTTT. Protein product: CASSADREPGNTIYF. V gene TRBV7-8 combines with J gene TRBJ1-3; 7 nucleotides agree with TRBD1. The CDR3 loop spans 15 amino acids. V was pared by 5 bases and J by 2 bases, with 6 bases of the junction left unmatched. Germline V lookup: CDR1 SGHVS, CDR2 FQNEAQ.

This clone showed up just once. V is TRBV7-2 and J is TRBJ1-2; no firm D call. V lost 5 bases to trimming and J lost 2 bases, with 6 bases between them. Germline CDR1 reads SGHTA; CDR2 reads FQGNSA. The CDR3 covers 12 residues. The CDR3 region is CASSQDNYGYTF. The DNA for the CDR3 is TGTGCCAGCAGCCAGGACAACTATGGCTACACCTTC.

The rearrangement joins TRBV5-6 to TRBJ2-5; D perhaps matches TRBD2 (6 bases). From germline, CDR1 is SGHDT and CDR2 YYEEEE. V lost 4 bases, J lost 4 bases, and 17 bases lay in between. The CDR3 is 15 amino acids. The CDR3: CASSRSGVVTETQYF. CDR3 coding DNA: TGTGCCAGCAGCAGATCGGGGGTGGTTACAGAGACCCAGTACTTC.

V is TRBV5-6 and J is TRBJ1-1; perhaps TRBD1 as D (6 bases). Germline-derived CDR1 and CDR2 are SGHDT and YYEEEE. This CDR3 contains 14 residues. Trimming took off 4 bases at V and 1 base at J, with 11 bases between the two ends. CDR3 sequence: CASSVRGRNTEAFF. CDR3 in DNA: TGTGCCAGCAGCGTAAGGGGGAGGAACACTGAAGCTTTCTTT.

V and J are TRBV19 and TRBJ2-7; 7 bases are a match to TRBD1. The CDR3 totals 15 residues. The trim removed 9 bases at V and 2 bases at J, leaving 13 bases unmatched. Germline V gene lookup returns CDR1 LNHDA and CDR2 SQIVND (reference sequence). The CDR3 spells CASVDLNRGAYEQYF. The CDR3 coding sequence is TGTGCCAGCGTCGACCTTAACAGGGGAGCCTACGAGCAGTACTTC. Full variable domain (missing parts from reference TRBV19 and TRBJ2-7): DGGITQSPKYLFRKEGQNVTLSCEQNLNHDAMYWYRQDPGQGLRLIYYSQIVNDFQKGDIAEGYSVSREKKESFPLTVTSAQKNPTAFYLCASVDLNRGAYEQYFGPGTRLTVT.

The V and J genes are TRBV11-3 and TRBJ2-1, with 14 bases lining up with TRBD2. V lost 6 bases to trimming and J lost 8 bases; unmatched junction nucleotides: 6. The germline CDR1 and CDR2 sequences are SGHNT and YENEEA. CDR3 length: 15 amino acids. The CDR3 bases are TGTGCCAGCAGTTCCGGGACTAGCGGGGGCCATGAGCAGTTCTTC. It is translated as CASSSGTSGGHEQFF.

The V call is TRBV9, the J call TRBJ1-3; D gene ambiguous. The V end was cut by 0 bases, the J end by 8 bases, with 3 bases between. This CDR3 contains 11 residues. Per germline, CDR1 SGDLS and CDR2 YYNGEE. The CDR3 DNA sequence: TGTGCCAGCAGCGTAGATGACACCATATATTTT. Translation: CASSVDDTIYF.

The chain has TRBV7-2 and TRBJ1-5; tentative D call: TRBD1 (5 bases). This CDR3 has 15 residues. V was clipped by 1 base and J by 0 bases, with 7 bases between them. The germline CDR1 and CDR2 sequences are SGHTA and FQGNSA. In nucleotides, the CDR3 is TGTGCCAGCAGCTTAGGACAGTATAGCAATCAGCCCCAGCATTTT. Protein product: CASSLGQYSNQPQHF.

CDR3 bases: TGCAGCGTTGAAGATTGGGTCTTGGTGTCGGAACATGGACGAAATGGCTACACCTTC. Translating gives CSVEDWVLVSEHGRNGYTF. This sequence joins TRBV29-1 and TRBJ1-2, with D hard to call. Germline-derived CDR1 and CDR2 are SQVTM and ANQGSEA. V lost 0 bases to trimming and J lost 6 bases, with 29 bases between them. The CDR3 contains 19 residues.

V usage is TRBV24-1 and J usage is TRBJ2-3, with TRBD1 identical over 10 bases. The CDR3 sequence is 15 residues long. V gave up 3 bases and J gave up 3 bases; unmatched junction bases: 2. Germline assignment: CDR1 KGHDR and CDR2 SFDVKD. CDR3 amino acids: CATSDRDRGTDTQYF. CDR3 nucleotide sequence: TGTGCCACCAGTGATCGGGACAGGGGAACAGATACGCAGTATTTT.

This clone was found a few times. V gene TRBV7-2 combines with J gene TRBJ1-5; the match to TRBD1 covers 7 bases. CDR3 length: 18 residues. The V and J ends lost 5 bases and 2 bases, in that order; junction bases with no gene match: 15. Germline V lookup: CDR1 SGHTA, CDR2 FQGNSA. The CDR3 region has the DNA TGTGCCAGCAGCCACTCCACAGGGGATAAGGACGGCAATCAGCCCCAGCATTTT. Protein sequence: CASSHSTGDKDGNQPQHF.

This clone was picked up one time. The rearrangement links TRBV5-1 to TRBJ2-6; no firm D call. Per germline, CDR1 SGHRS and CDR2 YFSETQ. This CDR3 region has 15 residues. With 4 bases removed from V and 5 bases from J, the gap between germline ends came to 13 bases. The CDR3 is CASSVTPTRANVLTF. The DNA for the CDR3 is TGCGCCAGCAGCGTTACCCCAACGAGGGCCAACGTCCTGACTTTC. Looking up the rest from reference TRBV5-1 and TRBJ2-6 gives the full variable domain: KAGVTQTPRYLIKTRGQQVTLSCSPISGHRSVSWYQQTPGQGLQFLFEYFSETQRNKGNFPGRFSGRQFSNSRSEMNVSTLELGDSALYLCASSVTPTRANVLTFGAGSRLTVL.

This chain uses TRBV5-5 with TRBJ2-7, with TRBD1 matching over 12 bases. Looked up from germline, CDR1 is SGHKS and CDR2 is YYEKEE (reference sequence). V lost 2 bases and J lost 2; bases outside the gene matches: 2. This CDR3 has 15 residues. CDR3 sequence (DNA): TGTGCCAGCAGCTTATGGGACAGGGGGCCCTACGAGCAGTACTTC. Its protein is CASSLWDRGPYEQYF.

This clone was seen a single time. The J gene is TRBJ1-2, the V gene TRBV3-1 (or the pseudogene TRBV3-2); 7 bases map to TRBD1. Germline CDR1 and CDR2: LGHDT and YNNKEL (reference sequence). V was pared by 5 bases and J by 2 bases, with 8 bases of the junction left unmatched. The CDR3 spans 15 residues. CDR3: CASSYYRGANYGYTF. CDR3 DNA: TGTGCCAGCAGCTACTACAGGGGCGCAAACTATGGCTACACCTTC.